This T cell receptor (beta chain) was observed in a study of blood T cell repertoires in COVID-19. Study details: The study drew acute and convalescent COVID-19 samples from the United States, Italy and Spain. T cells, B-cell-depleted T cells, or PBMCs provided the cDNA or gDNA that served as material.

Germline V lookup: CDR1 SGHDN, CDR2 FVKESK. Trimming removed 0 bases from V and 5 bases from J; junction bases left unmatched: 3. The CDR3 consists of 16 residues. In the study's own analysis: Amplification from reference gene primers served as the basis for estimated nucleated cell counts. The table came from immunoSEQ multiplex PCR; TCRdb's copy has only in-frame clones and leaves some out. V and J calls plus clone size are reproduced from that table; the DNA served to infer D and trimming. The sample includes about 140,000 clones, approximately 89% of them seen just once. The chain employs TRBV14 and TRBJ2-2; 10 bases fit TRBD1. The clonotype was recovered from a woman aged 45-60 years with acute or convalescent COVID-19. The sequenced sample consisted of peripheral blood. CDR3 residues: CASSQEGTGVTGELFF. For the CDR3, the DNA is TGTGCCAGCAGCCAAGAAGGGACAGGGGTAACCGGGGAGCTGTTTTTT. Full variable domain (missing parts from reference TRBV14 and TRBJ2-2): EAGVTQFPSHSVIEKGQTVTLRCDPISGHDNLYWYRRVMGKEIKFLLHFVKESKQDESGMPNNRFLAERTGGTYSTLKVQPAELEDSGVYFCASSQEGTGVTGELFFGEGSRLTVL.